A selection of T cell receptor beta chains follows, all from one sample in a study of PD-1 blockade in classical Hodgkin lymphoma. Assay: immunoSEQ multiplex PCR; the TCRdb copy retains only in-frame clones and omits some. The sample contains just under 45,000 clones, about 70% of which appear only once. The specimen comprised peripheral blood mononuclear cells (PBMCs), sampled before the fourth cycle of nivolumab. Source of these receptors: a human donor with classical Hodgkin lymphoma. Both conserved end residues are part of each CDR3. D genes are given only for firm matches. Expanded clones get a size class; other rows say once, few or many, or leave the size out.

TRBJ2-4	.	TRBV27	.	CASRGLAKNIQYF	TGTGCCAGCAGGGGGCTAGCCAAAAACATTCAGTACTTC
TRBJ2-6	.	TRBV28	few	CASSLGAKTGANVLTF	TGTGCCAGCAGTTTAGGGGCCAAAACTGGGGCCAACGTCCTGACTTTC
TRBJ1-1	TRBD1	TRBV5-1	medium-sized	CASSLGRQGAAEAFF	TGCGCCAGCAGCTTGGGACGTCAGGGGGCGGCTGAAGCTTTCTTT
TRBJ1-5	.	TRBV7-9	few	CASSLGDGTSNQPQHF	TGTGCCAGCAGCTTAGGAGACGGGACATCGAATCAGCCCCAGCATTTT
TRBJ2-6	.	TRBV30	.	CAWSVSGANVLTF	TGTGCCTGGAGTGTAAGCGGGGCCAACGTCCTGACTTTC
TRBJ2-3	TRBD1	TRBV7-9	.	CASSQEGTGLDTQYF	TGCGCCAGCAGCCAAGAGGGGACAGGGTTGGATACGCAGTATTTT
TRBJ2-3	TRBD2	TRBV5-6	.	CASSLAGASTDTQYF	TGTGCCAGCAGCTTAGCGGGGGCGAGCACAGATACGCAGTATTTT
TRBJ1-1	.	TRBV9	few	CASSFDSYTEAFF	TGTGCCAGCAGCTTTGACAGCTACACTGAAGCTTTCTTT
TRBJ1-2	.	TRBV28	many	CATQGNYGYTF	TGTGCCACCCAGGGAAACTATGGCTACACCTTC
TRBJ2-7	.	TRBV7-2	.	CASSLEGGYEQYF	TGTGCCAGCAGCTTAGAAGGGGGGTACGAGCAGTACTTC
TRBJ2-5	TRBD2	TRBV5-8	.	CASSRGGTSGSQETQYF	TGTGCCAGCAGCCGGGGCGGGACTAGCGGTTCCCAAGAGACCCAGTACTTC
TRBJ2-2	.	TRBV27	medium-sized	CASSLRAGLVPGELFF	TGTGCCAGCAGTTTGAGGGCAGGGCTGGTACCCGGGGAGCTGTTTTTT
TRBJ1-2	TRBD1	TRBV28	.	CASSLWDRGNYGYTF	TGTGCCAGCAGTTTATGGGACAGGGGTAACTATGGCTACACCTTC
TRBJ2-5	TRBD1	TRBV5-1	.	CASSPQGSQETQYF	TGCGCCAGCTCGCCACAGGGGTCTCAGGAGACCCAGTACTTC
TRBJ1-6	.	TRBV28	.	CASSSMWVRVYAGSPLHF	TGTGCCAGCAGTTCCATGTGGGTTAGGGTGTATGCGGGCTCACCCCTCCACTTT
TRBJ1-1	.	TRBV4-1	.	CASSLRASGGNTEAFF	TGCGCCAGCAGCCTACGCGCCTCAGGAGGGAACACTGAAGCTTTCTTT
TRBJ2-1	.	TRBV7-2	.	CASSLRYNEQFF	TGTGCCAGCAGCCTTAGATACAATGAGCAGTTCTTC
TRBJ1-3	.	TRBV7-9	.	CASSSGGGASGNTIYF	TGTGCCAGCAGCTCCGGGGGGGGCGCCTCTGGAAACACCATATATTTT
TRBJ1-5	TRBD1	TRBV6-6	.	CASRLQGAYDQPQHF	TGTGCCAGCAGGCTACAGGGGGCCTACGATCAGCCCCAGCATTTT
TRBJ2-7	TRBD1	TRBV7-2	medium-sized	CASSPPGTGSYEQYF	TGTGCCAGCAGCCCACCCGGGACAGGGTCCTACGAGCAGTACTTC
TRBJ1-4	.	TRBV5-6	.	CASSLTNEKLFF	TGTGCCAGCAGCTTGACTAATGAAAAACTGTTTTTT
TRBJ2-7	.	TRBV11-2	.	CASSSRRGDEQYF	TGTGCCAGCAGCTCCCGCAGGGGCGACGAGCAGTACTTC
TRBJ2-5	.	TRBV6-5	once	CASILGETQYF	TGTGCCAGCATACTTGGAGAGACCCAGTACTTC
TRBJ2-3	.	TRBV6-6	.	CASSLTGSTDTQYF	TGTGCCAGCAGCCTTACAGGGAGCACAGATACGCAGTATTTT